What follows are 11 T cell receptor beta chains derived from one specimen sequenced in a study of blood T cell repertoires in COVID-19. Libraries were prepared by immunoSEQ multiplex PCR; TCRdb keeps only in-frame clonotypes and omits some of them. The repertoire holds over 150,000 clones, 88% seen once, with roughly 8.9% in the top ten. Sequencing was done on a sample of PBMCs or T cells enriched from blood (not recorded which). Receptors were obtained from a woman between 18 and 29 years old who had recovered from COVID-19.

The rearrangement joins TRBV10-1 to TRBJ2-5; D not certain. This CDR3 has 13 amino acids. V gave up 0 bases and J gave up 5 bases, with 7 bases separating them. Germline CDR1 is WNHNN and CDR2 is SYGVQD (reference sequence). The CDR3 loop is CASSESSYETQYF. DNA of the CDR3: TGCGCCAGCAGTGAGTCTAGTTACGAGACCCAGTACTTC.

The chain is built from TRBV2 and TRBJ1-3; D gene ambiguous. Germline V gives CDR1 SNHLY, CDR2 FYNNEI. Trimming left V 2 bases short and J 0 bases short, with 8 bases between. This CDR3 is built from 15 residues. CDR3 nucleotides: TGTGCCAGCAGTGAATGGACTCCCTCTGGAAACACCATATATTTT. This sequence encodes CASSEWTPSGNTIYF.

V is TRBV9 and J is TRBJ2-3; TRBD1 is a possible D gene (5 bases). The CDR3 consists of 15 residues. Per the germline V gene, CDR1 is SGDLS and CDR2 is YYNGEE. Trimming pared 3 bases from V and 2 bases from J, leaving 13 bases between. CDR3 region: CASSGYGQLTDTQYF. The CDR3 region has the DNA TGTGCCAGCAGCGGATACGGACAACTCACAGATACGCAGTATTTT.

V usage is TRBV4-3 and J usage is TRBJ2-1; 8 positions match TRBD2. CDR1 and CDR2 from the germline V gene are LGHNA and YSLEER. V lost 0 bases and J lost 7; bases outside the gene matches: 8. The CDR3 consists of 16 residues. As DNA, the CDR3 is TGCGCCAGCAGCCAAGAAGCACTAGCGGACGGGAATGAGCAGTTCTTC. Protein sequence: CASSQEALADGNEQFF.

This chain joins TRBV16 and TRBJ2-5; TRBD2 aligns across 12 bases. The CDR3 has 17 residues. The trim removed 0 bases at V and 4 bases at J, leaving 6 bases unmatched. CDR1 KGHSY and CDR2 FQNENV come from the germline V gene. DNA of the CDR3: TGTGCCAGCAGCCAATCGCTAGCGGGAGGGCCTGGAGAGACCCAGTACTTC. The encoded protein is CASSQSLAGGPGETQYF.

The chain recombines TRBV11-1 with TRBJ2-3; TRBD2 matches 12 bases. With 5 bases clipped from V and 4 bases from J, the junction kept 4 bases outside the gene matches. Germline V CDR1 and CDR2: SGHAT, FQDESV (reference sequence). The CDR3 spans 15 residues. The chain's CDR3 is CASSAWTSGADTQYF. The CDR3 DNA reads TGTGCCAGCAGCGCATGGACTAGCGGGGCAGATACGCAGTATTTT.

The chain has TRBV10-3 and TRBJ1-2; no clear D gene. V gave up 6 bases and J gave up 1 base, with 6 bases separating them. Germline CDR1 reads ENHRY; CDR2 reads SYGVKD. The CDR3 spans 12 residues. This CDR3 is CAIRVDNYGYTF. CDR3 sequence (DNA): TGTGCCATCAGGGTAGATAACTATGGCTACACCTTC.

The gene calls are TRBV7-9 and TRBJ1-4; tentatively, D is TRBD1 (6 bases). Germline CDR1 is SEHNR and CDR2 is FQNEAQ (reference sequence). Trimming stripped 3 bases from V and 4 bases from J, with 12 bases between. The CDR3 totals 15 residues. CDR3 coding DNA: TGTGCCAGCAGCTTCGCGGGGGGCAGTAATGAAAAACTGTTTTTT. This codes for CASSFAGGSNEKLFF. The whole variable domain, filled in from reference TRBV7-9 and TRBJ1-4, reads DTGVSQNPRHKITKRGQNVTFRCDPISEHNRLYWYRQTLGQGPEFLTYFQNEAQLEKSRLLSDRFSAERPKGSFSTLEIQRTEQGDSAMYLCASSFAGGSNEKLFFGSGTQLSVL.

This chain's CDR3 is CASSHFPGTSGTNTGELFF. The CDR3 DNA follows: TGTGCCAGCAGCCACTTCCCCGGGACTAGCGGGACGAACACCGGGGAGCTGTTTTTT. The chain is built from TRBV7-3 and TRBJ2-2, with 13 positions matching TRBD2. CDR1 SGHTA and CDR2 FQGTGA come from the germline V gene. The CDR3 is 19 residues long. J lost 0 bases, V lost 5 bases, and 9 bases had no gene match.

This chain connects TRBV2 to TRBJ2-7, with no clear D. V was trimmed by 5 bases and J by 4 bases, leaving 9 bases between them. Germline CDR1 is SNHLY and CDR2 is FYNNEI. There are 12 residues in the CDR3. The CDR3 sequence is CASSRSVYEQYF. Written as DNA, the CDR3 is TGTGCCAGCAGTCGCTCGGTATACGAGCAGTACTTC.

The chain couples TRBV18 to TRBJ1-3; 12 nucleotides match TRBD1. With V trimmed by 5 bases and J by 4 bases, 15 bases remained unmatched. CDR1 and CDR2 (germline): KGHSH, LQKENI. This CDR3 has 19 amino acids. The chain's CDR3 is CASSFFGTGGDMAGNTIYF. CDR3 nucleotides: TGTGCCAGCTCATTCTTCGGGACAGGGGGCGATATGGCCGGAAACACCATATATTTT.